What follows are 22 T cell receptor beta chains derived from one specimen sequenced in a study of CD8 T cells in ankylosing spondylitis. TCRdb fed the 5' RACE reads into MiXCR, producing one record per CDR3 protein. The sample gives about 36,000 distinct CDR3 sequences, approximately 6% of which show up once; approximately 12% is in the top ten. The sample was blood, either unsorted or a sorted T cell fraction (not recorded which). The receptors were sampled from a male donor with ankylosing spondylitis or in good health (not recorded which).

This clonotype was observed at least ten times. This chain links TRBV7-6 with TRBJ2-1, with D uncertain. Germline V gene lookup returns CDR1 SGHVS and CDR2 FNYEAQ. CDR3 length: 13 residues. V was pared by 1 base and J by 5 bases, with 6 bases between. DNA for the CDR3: TGTGCCAGCAGCTTAGTTAGGGACAATGAGCAGTTCTTC. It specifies CASSLVRDNEQFF.

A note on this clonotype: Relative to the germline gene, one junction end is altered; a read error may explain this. CDR3 sequence: CVSSFAGGISYEQYF. The CDR3 bases are TGTGTCAGCAGTTTTGCGGGAGGCATCTCCTACGAGCAGTACTTC. V and J are TRBV28 and TRBJ2-7; 8 nucleotides align to TRBD2. Germline values: CDR1 MDHEN, CDR2 SYDVKM. The CDR3 length is 15 residues. The whole variable domain, remainder taken from reference TRBV28 and TRBJ2-7, is DVKVTQSSRYLVKRTGEKVFLECVQDMDHENMFWYRQDPGLGLRLIYFSYDVKMKEKGDIPEGYSVSREKKERFSLILESASTNQTSMYLCVSSFAGGISYEQYFGPGTRLTVT.

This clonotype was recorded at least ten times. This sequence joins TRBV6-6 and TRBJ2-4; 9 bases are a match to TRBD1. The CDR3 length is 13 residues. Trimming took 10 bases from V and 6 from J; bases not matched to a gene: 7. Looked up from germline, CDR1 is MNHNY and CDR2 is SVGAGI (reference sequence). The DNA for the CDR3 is TGTGCCATCGCGACAGGGGGTACAAACATTCAGTACTTC. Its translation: CAIATGGTNIQYF.

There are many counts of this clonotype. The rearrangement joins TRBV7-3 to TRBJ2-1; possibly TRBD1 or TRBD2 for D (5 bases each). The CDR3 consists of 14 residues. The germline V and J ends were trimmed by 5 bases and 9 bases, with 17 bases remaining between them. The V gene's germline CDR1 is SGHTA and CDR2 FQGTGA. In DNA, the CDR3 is TGTGCCAGCAGCCTCGGGGCGAAGCTGGGTGAGCAGTTCTTC. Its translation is CASSLGAKLGEQFF. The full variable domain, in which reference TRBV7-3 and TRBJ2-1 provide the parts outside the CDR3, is GAGVSQTPSNKVTEKGKYVELRCDPISGHTALYWYRQSLGQGPEFLIYFQGTGAADDSGLPNDRFFAVRPEGSVSTLKIQRTERGDSAVYLCASSLGAKLGEQFFGPGTRLTVL.

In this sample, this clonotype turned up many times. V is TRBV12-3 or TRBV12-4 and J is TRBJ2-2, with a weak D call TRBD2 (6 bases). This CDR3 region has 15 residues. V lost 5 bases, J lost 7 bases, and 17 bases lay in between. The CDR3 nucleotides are TGTGCCAGCAGTCCCGACGGGGGTAGAGGCGGGGAGCTGTTTTTT. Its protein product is CASSPDGGRGGELFF.

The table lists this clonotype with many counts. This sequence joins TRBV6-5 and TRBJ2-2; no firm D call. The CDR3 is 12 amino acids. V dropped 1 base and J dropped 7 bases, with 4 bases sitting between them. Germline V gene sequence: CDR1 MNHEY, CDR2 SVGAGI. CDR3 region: CASSYFSGELFF. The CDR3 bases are TGTGCCAGCAGTTACTTCAGCGGGGAGCTGTTTTTT.

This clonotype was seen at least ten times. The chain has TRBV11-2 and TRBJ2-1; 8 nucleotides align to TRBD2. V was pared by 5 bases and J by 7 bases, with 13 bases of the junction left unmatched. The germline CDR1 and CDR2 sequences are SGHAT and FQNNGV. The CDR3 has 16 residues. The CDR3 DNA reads TGTGCCAGCAGCCCCCTTTTTGAGCGGGAGTTGAATGAGCAGTTCTTC. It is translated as CASSPLFERELNEQFF.

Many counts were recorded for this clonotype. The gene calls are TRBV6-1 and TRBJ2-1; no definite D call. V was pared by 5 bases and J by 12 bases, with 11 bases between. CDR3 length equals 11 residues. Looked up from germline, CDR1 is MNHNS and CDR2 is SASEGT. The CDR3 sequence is CASSNRAPQFF. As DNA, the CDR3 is TGTGCCAGCAGTAACCGGGCCCCGCAGTTCTTC.

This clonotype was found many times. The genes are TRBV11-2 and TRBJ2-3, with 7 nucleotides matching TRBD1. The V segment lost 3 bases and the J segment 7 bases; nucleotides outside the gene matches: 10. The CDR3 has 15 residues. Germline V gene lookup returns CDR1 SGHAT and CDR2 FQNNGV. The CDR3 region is CASSFFRDRPHTQYF. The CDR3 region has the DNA TGTGCCAGCAGCTTCTTCCGGGACAGACCCCATACGCAGTATTTT.

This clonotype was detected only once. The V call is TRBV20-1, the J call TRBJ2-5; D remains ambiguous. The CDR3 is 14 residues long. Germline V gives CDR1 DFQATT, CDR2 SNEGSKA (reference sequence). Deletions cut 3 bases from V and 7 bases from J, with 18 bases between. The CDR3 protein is CSARGLVELGTQYF. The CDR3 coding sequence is TGCAGTGCTAGGGGCCTTGTCGAACTGGGGACCCAGTACTTC.

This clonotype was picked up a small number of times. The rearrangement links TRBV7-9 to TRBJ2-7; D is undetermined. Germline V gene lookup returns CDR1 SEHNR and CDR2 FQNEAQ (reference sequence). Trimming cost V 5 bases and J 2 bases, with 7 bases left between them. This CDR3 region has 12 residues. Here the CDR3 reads CASSPLAYEQYF. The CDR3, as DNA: TGTGCCAGCAGCCCGCTAGCCTACGAGCAGTACTTC.

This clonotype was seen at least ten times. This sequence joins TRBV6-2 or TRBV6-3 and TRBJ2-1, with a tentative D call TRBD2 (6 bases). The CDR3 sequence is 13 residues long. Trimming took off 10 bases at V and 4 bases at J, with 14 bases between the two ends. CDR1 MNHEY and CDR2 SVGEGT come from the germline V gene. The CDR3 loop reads CATLGRYYNEQFF. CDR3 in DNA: TGTGCCACCTTAGGGAGGTATTACAATGAGCAGTTCTTC.

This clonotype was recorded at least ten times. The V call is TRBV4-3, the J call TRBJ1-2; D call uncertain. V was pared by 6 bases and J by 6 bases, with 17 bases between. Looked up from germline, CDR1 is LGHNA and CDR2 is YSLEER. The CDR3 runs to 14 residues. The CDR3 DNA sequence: TGCGCCAGCAGTCTTGAGCACCGAGGTGATGGCTACACCTTC. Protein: CASSLEHRGDGYTF.

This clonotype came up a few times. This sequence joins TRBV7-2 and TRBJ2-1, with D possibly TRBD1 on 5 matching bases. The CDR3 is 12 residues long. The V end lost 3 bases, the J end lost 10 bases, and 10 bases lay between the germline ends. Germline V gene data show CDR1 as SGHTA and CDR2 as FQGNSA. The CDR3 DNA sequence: TGTGCCAGCAGCTTGGCCTGGGGCGAGCAGTTCTTC. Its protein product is CASSLAWGEQFF. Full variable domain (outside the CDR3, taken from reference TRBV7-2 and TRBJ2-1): GAGVSQSPSNKVTEKGKDVELRCDPISGHTALYWYRQSLGQGLEFLIYFQGNSAPDKSGLPSDRFSAERTGGSVSTLTIQRTQQEDSAVYLCASSLAWGEQFFGPGTRLTVL.

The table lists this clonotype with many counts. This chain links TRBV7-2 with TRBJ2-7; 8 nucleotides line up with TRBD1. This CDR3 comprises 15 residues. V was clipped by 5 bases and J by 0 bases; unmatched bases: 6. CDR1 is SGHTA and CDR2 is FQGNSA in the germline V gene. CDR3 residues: CASSLRTGSSYEQYF. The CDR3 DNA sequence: TGTGCCAGCAGCCTCAGGACAGGGAGCTCCTACGAGCAGTACTTC.

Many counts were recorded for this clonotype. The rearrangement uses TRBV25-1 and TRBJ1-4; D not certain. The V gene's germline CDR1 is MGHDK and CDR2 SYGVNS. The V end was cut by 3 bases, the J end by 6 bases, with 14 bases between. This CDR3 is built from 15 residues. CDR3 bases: TGTGCCAGCAGTGACCATCCGGGATCCTATGAAAAACTGTTTTTT. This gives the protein CASSDHPGSYEKLFF.

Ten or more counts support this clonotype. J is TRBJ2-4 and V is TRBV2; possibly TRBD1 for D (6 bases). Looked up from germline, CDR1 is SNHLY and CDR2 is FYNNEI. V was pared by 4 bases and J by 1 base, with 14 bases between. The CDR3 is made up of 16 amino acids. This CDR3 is CASSGLAGVAKNIQYF. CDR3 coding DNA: TGTGCCAGCAGTGGTTTGGCAGGGGTGGCCAAAAACATTCAGTACTTC.

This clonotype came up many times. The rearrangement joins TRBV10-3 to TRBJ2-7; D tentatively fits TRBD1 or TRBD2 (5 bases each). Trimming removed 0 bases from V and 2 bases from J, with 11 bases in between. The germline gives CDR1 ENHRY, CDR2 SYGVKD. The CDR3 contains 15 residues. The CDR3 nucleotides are TGTGCCATCAGTGAGTCCGGGACGGCGACCTACGAGCAGTACTTC. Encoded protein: CAISESGTATYEQYF.

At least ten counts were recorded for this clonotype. The CDR3 spells CASSPGTGIIEQFF. The CDR3 coding sequence is TGTGCCAGCAGCCCCGGGACAGGTATCATTGAGCAGTTCTTC. The V call is TRBV7-9, the J call TRBJ2-1, with TRBD1 matching over 8 bases. The trim removed 5 bases at V and 9 bases at J, leaving 9 bases unmatched. The CDR3 covers 14 residues. Germline CDR1 and CDR2: SEHNR and FQNEAQ (reference sequence).

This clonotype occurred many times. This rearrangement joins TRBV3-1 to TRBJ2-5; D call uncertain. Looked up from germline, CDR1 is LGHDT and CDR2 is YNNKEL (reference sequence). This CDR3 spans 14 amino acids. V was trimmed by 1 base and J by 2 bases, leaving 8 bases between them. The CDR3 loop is CASSQAGRQETQYF. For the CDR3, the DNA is TGTGCCAGCAGCCAAGCTGGCAGACAAGAGACCCAGTACTTC.

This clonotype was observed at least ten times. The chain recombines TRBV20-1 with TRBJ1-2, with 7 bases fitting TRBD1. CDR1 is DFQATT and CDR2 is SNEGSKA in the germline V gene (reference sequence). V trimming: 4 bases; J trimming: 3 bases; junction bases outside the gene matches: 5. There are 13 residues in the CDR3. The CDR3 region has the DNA TGCAGTGCTAACCCCGGACAGGACTATGGCTACACCTTC. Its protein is CSANPGQDYGYTF.

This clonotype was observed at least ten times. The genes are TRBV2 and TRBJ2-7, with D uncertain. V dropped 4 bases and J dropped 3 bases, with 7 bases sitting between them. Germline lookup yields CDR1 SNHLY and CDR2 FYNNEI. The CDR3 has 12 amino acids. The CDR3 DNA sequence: TGTGCCAGCAGTGGCGACGGCTACGAGCAGTACTTC. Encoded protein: CASSGDGYEQYF.